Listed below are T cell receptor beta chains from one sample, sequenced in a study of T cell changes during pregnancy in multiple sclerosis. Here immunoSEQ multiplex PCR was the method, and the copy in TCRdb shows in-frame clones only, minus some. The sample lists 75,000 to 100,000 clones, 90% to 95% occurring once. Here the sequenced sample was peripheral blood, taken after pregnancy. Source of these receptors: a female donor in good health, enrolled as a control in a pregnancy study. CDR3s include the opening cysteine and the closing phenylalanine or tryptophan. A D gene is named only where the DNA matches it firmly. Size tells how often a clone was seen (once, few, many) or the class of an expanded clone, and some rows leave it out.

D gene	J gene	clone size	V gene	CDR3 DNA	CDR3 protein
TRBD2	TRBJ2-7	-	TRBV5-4	TGTGCCAGCAGCTCGCGAGCGGGGAGCCACGAGCAGTACTTC	CASSSRAGSHEQYF
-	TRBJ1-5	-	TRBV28	TGTGCCAGCGACGGAGGCAATCAGCCCCAGCATTTT	CASDGGNQPQHF
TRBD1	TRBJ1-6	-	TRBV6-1	TGTGCCAGCGAACCGGGCGACAGGGATGGTTCACCCCTCCACTTT	CASEPGDRDGSPLHF
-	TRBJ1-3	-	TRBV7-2	TGTGCCAGCAGCTCGGAGGGCGGGGTCTCTGGAAACACCATATATTTT	CASSSEGGVSGNTIYF
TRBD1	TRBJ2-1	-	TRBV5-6	TGTGCCAGCAGCCTCCGGACAGGGGGGATCTTC	CASSLRTGGIF
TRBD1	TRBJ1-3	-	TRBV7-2	TGTGCCAGCAGCTTTGCAACAGGGGTAGGAAACACCATATATTTT	CASSFATGVGNTIYF
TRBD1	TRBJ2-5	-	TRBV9	TGTGCCAGCAGCCCACTGGACAGGGGGGCAGAGACCCAGTACTTC	CASSPLDRGAETQYF
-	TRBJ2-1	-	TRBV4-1	TGCGCCAGCAGCCAAGAAGGACATCTGATCTACAATGAGCAGTTCTTC	CASSQEGHLIYNEQFF
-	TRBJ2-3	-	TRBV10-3	TGTGCCATCCAGGACTCAACTAGCACAGATACGCAGTATTTT	CAIQDSTSTDTQYF
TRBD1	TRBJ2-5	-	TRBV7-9	TGTGCCAGCATCGCACAGGGGGCAAGAGAGACCCAGTACTTC	CASIAQGARETQYF
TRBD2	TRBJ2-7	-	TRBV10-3	TGTGCCATCAGTGGGGGGGGGACTTCCTCCTACGAGCAGTACTTC	CAISGGGTSSYEQYF
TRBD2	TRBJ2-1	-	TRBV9	TGTGCCAGCAGCACTAGTGGGACTAGGGCGGATGAGCAGTTCTTC	CASSTSGTRADEQFF
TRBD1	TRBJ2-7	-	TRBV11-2	TGTGCCAGCAGCCCGCGACAGGGAATATCTAGGTACGAGCAGTACTTC	CASSPRQGISRYEQYF
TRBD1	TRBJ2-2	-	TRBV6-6	TGTGCCAGCAGGACAGGGGAAGGCGGGGAGCTGTTTTTT	CASRTGEGGELFF
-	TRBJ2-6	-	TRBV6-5	TGTGCCAGCAGTTGGCGGGGCCAAACTGGGGCCAACGTCCTGACTTTC	CASSWRGQTGANVLTF
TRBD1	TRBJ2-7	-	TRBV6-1	TGTGCCAGCAACCAGGGACAGGGGGACGAGCAGTACTTC	CASNQGQGDEQYF
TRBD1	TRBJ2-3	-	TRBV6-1	TGTGCCAGCAGTGCATGGGGACAGGGGGACAGCGGGGGGCTCCCAGATACGCAGTATTTT	CASSAWGQGDSGGLPDTQYF
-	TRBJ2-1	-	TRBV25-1	TGTGCCAGCAGTGGGAGGACAGCGATTGGGGGGCAGTTCTTC	CASSGRTAIGGQFF
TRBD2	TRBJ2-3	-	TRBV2	TGTGCCAGCAGTCCGGCTAGCGGGGGCCTTACGCAGTATTTT	CASSPASGGLTQYF
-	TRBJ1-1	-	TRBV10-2	TGCGCCAGCAGTGGCGGGAACACTGAAGCTTTCTTT	CASSGGNTEAFF
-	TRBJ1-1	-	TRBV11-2	TGTGCCAGGGGGGGGAGTGACACTGAAGCTTTCTTT	CARGGSDTEAFF
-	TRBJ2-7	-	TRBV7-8	TGTGCCAGCAGCCCCGGGACTGTCTACGAGCAGTACTTC	CASSPGTVYEQYF
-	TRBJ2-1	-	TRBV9	TGTGCCAGCAGCGTAGGGCAGGGTGTCCATGAGCAGTTCTTC	CASSVGQGVHEQFF
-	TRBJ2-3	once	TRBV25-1	TGTGCCAGCAGTGAATCCTTAGATACGCAGTATTTT	CASSESLDTQYF
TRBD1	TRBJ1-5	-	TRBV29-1	TGCAGCGCAGGCGGGACAGATAATCAGCCCCAGCATTTT	CSAGGTDNQPQHF
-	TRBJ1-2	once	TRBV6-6	TGTGCCAGCAGTTACTCCCCTCTGAGAGGCTACACCTTC	CASSYSPLRGYTF
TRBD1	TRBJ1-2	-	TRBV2	TGTGCCAGCAGCGAACAGGGGATGCATGGTGGCTACACCTTC	CASSEQGMHGGYTF
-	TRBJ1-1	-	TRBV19	TGTGCCAGTAGCCCCCTCCGGACAGCCTGGGACACTGAAGCTTTCTTT	CASSPLRTAWDTEAFF
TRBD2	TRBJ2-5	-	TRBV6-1	TGTGCCAGCAGTGAAGGCGTTAGCGGGCGGGAGACCCAGTACTTC	CASSEGVSGRETQYF
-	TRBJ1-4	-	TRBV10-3	TGTGCCATCAGTGAGTCGATCGGGGAACTGTTTTTT	CAISESIGELFF
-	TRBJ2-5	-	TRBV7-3	TGTGCCAGCAGCTTAAACGGGGAGGCCCAGTACTTC	CASSLNGEAQYF
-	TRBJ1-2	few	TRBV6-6	TGTGCCAGCAGTTACAGACAGAATGGCTACACCTTC	CASSYRQNGYTF
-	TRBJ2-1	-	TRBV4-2	TGTGCCAGCAGCCAAGATCTCGGCAGGGGTTACAATGAGCAGTTCTTC	CASSQDLGRGYNEQFF
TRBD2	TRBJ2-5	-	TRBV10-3	TGTGCCACCCGACCTAGCGGGGGGTATCAAGAGACCCAGTACTTC	CATRPSGGYQETQYF
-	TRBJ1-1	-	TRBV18	TGTGCCAGCTCACCGTCGGACAGCCGGGGAGCTTTCTTT	CASSPSDSRGAFF
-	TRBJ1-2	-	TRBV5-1	TGCGCCAGCAGCTGGAGGACGGGGGGATGGAATGGCTACACCTTC	CASSWRTGGWNGYTF
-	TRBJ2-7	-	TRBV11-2	TGTGCCAGCAGCGCTACAGCATCGGGGACCTACGAGCAGTACTTC	CASSATASGTYEQYF
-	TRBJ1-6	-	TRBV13	TGTGCCAGCAGCTTGAGGGGGGGATTGATGTCCTATAATTCACCCCTCCACTTT	CASSLRGGLMSYNSPLHF
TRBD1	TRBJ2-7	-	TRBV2	TGTGCCAGCAGTCCGACAGGGCCGACGCGGGTCGAGCAGTACTTC	CASSPTGPTRVEQYF
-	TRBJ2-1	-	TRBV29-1	TGCAGCGTGTTTCAGGGGAGCTCCTACAATGAGCAGTTCTTC	CSVFQGSSYNEQFF
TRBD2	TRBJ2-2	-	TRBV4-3	TGCGCCAGCAGCCAGTTTAGCGGGGGGGCTTACGGGGAGCTGTTTTTT	CASSQFSGGAYGELFF
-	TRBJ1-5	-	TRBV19	TGTGCCAGTACGAGATCTAGCAATCAGCCCCAGCATTTT	CASTRSSNQPQHF
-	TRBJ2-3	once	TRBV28	TGTGCCAGCAGCCGGCAGGGGCGGGATACGCAGTATTTT	CASSRQGRDTQYF
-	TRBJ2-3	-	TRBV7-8	TGTGCCAGCAGCTTAGTCGGGGTTTCGATCGCGGATACGCAGTATTTT	CASSLVGVSIADTQYF
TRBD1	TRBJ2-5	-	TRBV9	TGTGCCAGCAGCTTCCGACAGGGGGGGACAGCAGAGACCCAGTACTTC	CASSFRQGGTAETQYF